Here is one T cell receptor beta chain with its context. This clonotype showed up many times. Its antigen remains undetermined. No clone much larger than this one lies a single base away; base qualities are absent. These data belong to a study of T cells in Graves' hyperthyroidism and ophthalmopathy (dated by TCRdb to the late 2010s). For the study in its entirety: Peripheral blood samples were taken at initial diagnosis, before any treatment was given. A discovery cohort of around 100 patients, 43 with Graves' ophthalmopathy and 57 with stable Graves' hyperthyroidism, was used to find distinguishing TCR V-J signatures. Prospective prediction of ophthalmopathy was tested in an independent validation cohort of 18 to 20 hyperthyroidism patients and 17 patients who later progressed to ophthalmopathy. The roughly 91 discovery patients were randomly divided into training and test sets at a 7:3 ratio. The study also compared thyroid tissue and blood T-cell repertoires from 6 or 7 Graves' hyperthyroidism patients. After blood sampling, hyperthyroidism patients were treated with methimazole at a starting dose of 30 mg daily, and ophthalmopathy patients were treated with high-dose intravenous methylprednisolone. The paper reports TCR Vbeta CDR3 sequencing of some 140 peripheral blood samples: approximately 41 ophthalmopathy, 70 to 85 hyperthyroidism and approximately 17 progressor patients. The paper's findings and limits, for the study overall: No statistical method was used to fix the sample size in advance, and group allocation was not hidden from the investigators. Most expanded thyroid clonotypes (frequency above 0.001) were also detected in blood, suggesting blood repertoires may reflect thyroid immune responses. A 13 V-J signature model separated ophthalmopathy from stable hyperthyroidism, with about 90% sensitivity and roughly 84% specificity in cross-validation and 80%/75% in testing. In validation, progression to ophthalmopathy was predicted by the model with roughly 69% sensitivity and 72% to 85% specificity, a median of roughly six months before onset.

The TCR beta CDR3 regions were amplified from RNA transcripts. The first round of RT-PCR for the TCR CDR3 was performed with the HTBI primer set and the Qiagen OneStep RT-PCR kit. Libraries were constructed in a second round of multiplex PCR, after which size selection and purification were carried out. Paired-end sequencing of the libraries was performed with 100 bp reads on an Illumina HiSeq2000. The paper's processing steps were these. SOAPnuke was used to process the raw data, with reads discarded if the reads contained adapters or uncalled bases, had a mean Phred below 15, or lacked an exact constant-primer or identifier match. COPE v1.2.5 was used to merge the high-quality paired reads, and each unique nucleotide sequence was defined as a clonotype. Clonotypes were aligned to IMGT TRBV, TRBD and TRBJ reference segments using MiTCR v1.1. The analysis was restricted to V-J combinations with a frequency above 0.0001, which together covered 99.2% of the repertoires. The TCS score was defined as the ratio of F50 (clonal expansion) to E x V (chaos), calculated using BLOSUM62-based TCRdist between CDR3 peptides within each V-J. Welch's t-statistics and random forest reduced several hundred V-J features to roughly 13, which were used in a naive Bayes classifier (R e1071). Using fastp at Q25 and MiXCR, TCRdb reprocessed the public reads and kept productive beta chains. Every entry covers one CDR3 protein and lists the most common genes and DNA from its rows. TCRdb's processing, not the authors' own work, is the source of the V and J calls. The table for this sample lists 460,000 or so distinct CDR3 sequences; approximately 15% of them were counted only once. Of the sample, around a sixth falls within the top ten clones.

A patient counted as having stable Graves' hyperthyroidism if no progression to ophthalmopathy occurred over 18 months of follow-up. The hyperthyroidism patients were between 18 and 65 years old and newly diagnosed, with a disease duration of less than 2 months. Patients with uncontrolled infections, other autoimmune diseases, pregnancy or lactation were excluded. Clinical symptoms, serum thyroxine and TRAb, thyroid ultrasound, and orbital computed tomography formed the basis for the diagnoses. PBMCs were isolated from roughly 10 ml of fresh peripheral blood by Ficoll-Paque density gradient centrifugation. Total RNA was extracted with Trizol reagent, and quality was checked on an Agilent 2100 Bioanalyzer. The CDR3 runs 13 residues from the cysteine to the phenylalanine. Only the CDR3 region is kept as DNA, spanning 39 bases read in frame from base 1. Trimming takes 7 bases off V and 5 bases off J; junction bases not matched to a gene: 6. CDR1 is given as SGHRS and CDR2 as YFSETQ, both from the germline V gene.

The rearrangement combines TRBV5-1 with TRBJ2-7, with TRBD1 matching 10 junction bases. The source material was blood. The sequence derives from a woman aged 18-29 years with Graves' hyperthyroidism. The encoded CDR3 is CASGGQGLDEQYF. The DNA reads as follows: TGCGCCAGCGGGGGACAGGGGCTCGACGAGCAGTACTTC.